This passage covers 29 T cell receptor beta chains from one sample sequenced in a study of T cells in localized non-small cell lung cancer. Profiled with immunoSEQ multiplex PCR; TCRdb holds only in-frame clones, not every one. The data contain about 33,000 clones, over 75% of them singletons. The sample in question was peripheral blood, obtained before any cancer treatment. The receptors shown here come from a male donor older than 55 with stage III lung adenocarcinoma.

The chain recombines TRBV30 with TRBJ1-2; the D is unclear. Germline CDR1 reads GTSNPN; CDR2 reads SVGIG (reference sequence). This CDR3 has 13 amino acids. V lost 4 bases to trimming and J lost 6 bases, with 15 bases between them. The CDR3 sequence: CAWTPSTLHGYTF. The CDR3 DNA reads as TGTGCCTGGACCCCTTCCACCCTACATGGCTACACCTTC. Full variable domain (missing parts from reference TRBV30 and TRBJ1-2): SQTIHQWPATLVQPVGSPLSLECTVEGTSNPNLYWYRQAAGRGLQLLFYSVGIGQISSEVPQNLSASRPQDRQFILSSKKLLLSDSGFYLCAWTPSTLHGYTFGSGTRLTVV.

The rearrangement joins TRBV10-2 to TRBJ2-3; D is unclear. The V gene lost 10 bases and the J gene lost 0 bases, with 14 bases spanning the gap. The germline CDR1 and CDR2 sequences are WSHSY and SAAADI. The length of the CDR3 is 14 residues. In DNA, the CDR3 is TGCGCCACCGAGTCCCAGCATAGCACAGATACGCAGTATTTT. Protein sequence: CATESQHSTDTQYF.

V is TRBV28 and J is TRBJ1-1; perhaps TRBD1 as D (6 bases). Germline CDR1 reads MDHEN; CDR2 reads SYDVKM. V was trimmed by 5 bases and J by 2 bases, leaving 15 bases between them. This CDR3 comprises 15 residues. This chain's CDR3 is CASSLTGTVNTEAFF. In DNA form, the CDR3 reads TGTGCCAGCAGTCTAACAGGGACGGTAAACACTGAAGCTTTCTTT.

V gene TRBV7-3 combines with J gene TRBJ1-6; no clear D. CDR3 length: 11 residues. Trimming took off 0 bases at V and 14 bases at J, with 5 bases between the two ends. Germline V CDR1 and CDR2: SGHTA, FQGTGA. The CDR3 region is CASSLTGALHF. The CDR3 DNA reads TGTGCCAGCAGCTTAACGGGAGCCCTCCACTTT.

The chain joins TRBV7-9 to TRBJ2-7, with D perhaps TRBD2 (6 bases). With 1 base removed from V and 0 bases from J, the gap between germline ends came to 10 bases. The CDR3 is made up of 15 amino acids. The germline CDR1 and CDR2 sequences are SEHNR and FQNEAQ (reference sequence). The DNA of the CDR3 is TGTGCCAGCAGCTTAGTGGGGGGTTACTCCTACGAGCAGTACTTC. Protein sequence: CASSLVGGYSYEQYF.

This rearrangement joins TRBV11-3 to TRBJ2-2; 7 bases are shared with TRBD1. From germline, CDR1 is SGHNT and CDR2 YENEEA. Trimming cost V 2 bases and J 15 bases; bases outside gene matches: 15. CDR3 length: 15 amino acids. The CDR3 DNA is TGTGCCAGCAGCTTATCATCCGGGGCAGGGGGAAAGTTGTTTTTT. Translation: CASSLSSGAGGKLFF.

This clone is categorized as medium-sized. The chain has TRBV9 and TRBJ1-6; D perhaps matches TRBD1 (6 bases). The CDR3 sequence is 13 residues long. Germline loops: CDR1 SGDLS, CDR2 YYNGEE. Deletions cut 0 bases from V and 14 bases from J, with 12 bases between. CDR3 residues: CASSVAIEGALHF. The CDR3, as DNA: TGTGCCAGCAGCGTAGCAATCGAGGGGGCCCTCCACTTT.

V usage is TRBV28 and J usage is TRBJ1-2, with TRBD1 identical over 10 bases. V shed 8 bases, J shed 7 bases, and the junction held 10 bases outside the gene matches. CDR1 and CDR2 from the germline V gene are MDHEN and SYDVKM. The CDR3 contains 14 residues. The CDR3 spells CASGVRQGASGYTF. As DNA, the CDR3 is TGTGCCAGCGGGGTTCGACAGGGGGCCTCTGGCTACACCTTC.

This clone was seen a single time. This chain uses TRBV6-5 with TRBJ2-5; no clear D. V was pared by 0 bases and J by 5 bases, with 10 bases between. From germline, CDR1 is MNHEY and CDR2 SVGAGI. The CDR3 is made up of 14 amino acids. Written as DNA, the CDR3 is TGTGCCAGCAGTTACTCGAGTGCGAGGGAGACCCAGTACTTC. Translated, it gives CASSYSSARETQYF.

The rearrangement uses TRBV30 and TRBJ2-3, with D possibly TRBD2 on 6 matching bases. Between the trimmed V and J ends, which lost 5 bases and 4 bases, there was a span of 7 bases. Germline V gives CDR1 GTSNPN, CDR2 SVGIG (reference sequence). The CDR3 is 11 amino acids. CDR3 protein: CAWGDSDTQYF. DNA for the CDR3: TGTGCCTGGGGGGACTCAGATACGCAGTATTTT.

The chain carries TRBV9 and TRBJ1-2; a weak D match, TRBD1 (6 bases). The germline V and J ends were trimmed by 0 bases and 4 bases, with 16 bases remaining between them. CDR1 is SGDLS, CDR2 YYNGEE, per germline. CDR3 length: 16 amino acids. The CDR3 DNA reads TGTGCCAGCAGCGTAGGTACAGGGATATTAGGCTATGGCTACACCTTC. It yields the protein CASSVGTGILGYGYTF. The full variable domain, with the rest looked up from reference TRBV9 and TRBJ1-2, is DSGVTQTPKHLITATGQRVTLRCSPRSGDLSVYWYQQSLDQGLQFLIQYYNGEERAKGNILERFSAQQFPDLHSELNLSSLELGDSALYFCASSVGTGILGYGYTFGSGTRLTVV.

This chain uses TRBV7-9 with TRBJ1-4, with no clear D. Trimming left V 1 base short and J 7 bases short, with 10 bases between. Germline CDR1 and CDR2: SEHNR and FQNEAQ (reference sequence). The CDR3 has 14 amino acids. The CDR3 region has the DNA TGTGCCAGCAGCTTAGTTACCCGGGGTGAAAAACTGTTTTTT. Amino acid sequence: CASSLVTRGEKLFF. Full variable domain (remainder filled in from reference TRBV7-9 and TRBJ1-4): DTGVSQNPRHKITKRGQNVTFRCDPISEHNRLYWYRQTLGQGPEFLTYFQNEAQLEKSRLLSDRFSAERPKGSFSTLEIQRTEQGDSAMYLCASSLVTRGEKLFFGSGTQLSVL.

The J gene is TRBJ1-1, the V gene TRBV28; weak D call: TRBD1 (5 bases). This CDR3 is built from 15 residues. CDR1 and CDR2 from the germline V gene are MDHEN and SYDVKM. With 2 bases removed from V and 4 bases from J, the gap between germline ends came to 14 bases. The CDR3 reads CASSLLTGSGTEAFF. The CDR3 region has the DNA TGTGCCAGCAGTTTACTCACAGGCTCGGGCACTGAAGCTTTCTTT.

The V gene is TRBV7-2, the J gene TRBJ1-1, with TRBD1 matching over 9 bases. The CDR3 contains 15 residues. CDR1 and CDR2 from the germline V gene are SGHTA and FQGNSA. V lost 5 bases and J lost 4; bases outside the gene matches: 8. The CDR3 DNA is TGTGCCAGCAGCATGTCCGGGACAGGGAGCACTGAAGCTTTCTTT. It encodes CASSMSGTGSTEAFF. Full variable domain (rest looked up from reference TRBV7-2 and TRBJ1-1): GAGVSQSPSNKVTEKGKDVELRCDPISGHTALYWYRQSLGQGLEFLIYFQGNSAPDKSGLPSDRFSAERTGGSVSTLTIQRTQQEDSAVYLCASSMSGTGSTEAFFGQGTRLTVV.

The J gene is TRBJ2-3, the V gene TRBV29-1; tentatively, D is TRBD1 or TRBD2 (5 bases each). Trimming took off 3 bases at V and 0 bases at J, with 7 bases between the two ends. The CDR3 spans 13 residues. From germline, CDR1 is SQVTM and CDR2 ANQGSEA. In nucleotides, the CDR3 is TGCAGCGTTGATGGGGGTAGCACAGATACGCAGTATTTT. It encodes CSVDGGSTDTQYF.

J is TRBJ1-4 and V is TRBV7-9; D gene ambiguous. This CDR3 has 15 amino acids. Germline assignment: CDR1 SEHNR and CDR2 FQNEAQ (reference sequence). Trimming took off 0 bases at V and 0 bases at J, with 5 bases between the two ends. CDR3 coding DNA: TGTGCCAGCAGCTTAGCGTCGACAACTAATGAAAAACTGTTTTTT. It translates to CASSLASTTNEKLFF.

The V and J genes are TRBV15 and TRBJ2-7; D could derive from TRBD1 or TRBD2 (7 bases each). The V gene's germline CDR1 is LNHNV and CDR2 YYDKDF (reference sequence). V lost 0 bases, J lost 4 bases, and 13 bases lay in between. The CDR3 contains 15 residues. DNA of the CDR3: TGTGCCACCAGCAGAGATCCAGGGGGGGGATACGAGCAGTACTTC. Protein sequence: CATSRDPGGGYEQYF.

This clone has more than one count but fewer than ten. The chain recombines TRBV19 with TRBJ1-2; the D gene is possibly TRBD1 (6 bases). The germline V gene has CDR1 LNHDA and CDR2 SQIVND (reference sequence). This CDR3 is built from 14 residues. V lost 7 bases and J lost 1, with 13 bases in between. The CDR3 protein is CASTSDSLNYGYTF. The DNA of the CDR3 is TGTGCCAGTACCTCGGACAGCCTTAACTATGGCTACACCTTC.

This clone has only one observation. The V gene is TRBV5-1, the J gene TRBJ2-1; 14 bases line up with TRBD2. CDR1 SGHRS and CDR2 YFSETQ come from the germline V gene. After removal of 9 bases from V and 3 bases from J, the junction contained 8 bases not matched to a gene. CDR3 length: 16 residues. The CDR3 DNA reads TGCGCCACCTCGGGGACTAGCGGGAGAAACTACAATGAGCAGTTCTTC. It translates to CATSGTSGRNYNEQFF.

For the CDR3, the DNA is TGTGCCAGCAGCCGACAGGGTTTTATCACTGGAAACACCATATATTTT. This codes for CASSRQGFITGNTIYF. V gene TRBV7-9 combines with J gene TRBJ1-3, with 7 positions matching TRBD1. This CDR3 is 16 amino acids long. Germline V gene data show CDR1 as SEHNR and CDR2 as FQNEAQ (reference sequence). V dropped 5 bases and J dropped 2; count of bases not matched to a gene: 9.

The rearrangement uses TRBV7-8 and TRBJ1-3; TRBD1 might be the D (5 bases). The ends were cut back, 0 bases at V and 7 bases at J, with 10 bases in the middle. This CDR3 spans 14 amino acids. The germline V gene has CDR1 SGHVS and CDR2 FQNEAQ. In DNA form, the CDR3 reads TGTGCCAGCAGCTTAGCTGGACGGGGGAACACCATATATTTT. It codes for CASSLAGRGNTIYF.

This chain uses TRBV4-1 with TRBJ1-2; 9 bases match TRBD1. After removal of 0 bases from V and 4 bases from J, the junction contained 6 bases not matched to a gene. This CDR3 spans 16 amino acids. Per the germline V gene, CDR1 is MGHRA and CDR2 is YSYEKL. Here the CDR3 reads CASSQDRTGVGYGYTF. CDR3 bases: TGCGCCAGCAGCCAAGATCGGACAGGGGTTGGCTATGGCTACACCTTC.

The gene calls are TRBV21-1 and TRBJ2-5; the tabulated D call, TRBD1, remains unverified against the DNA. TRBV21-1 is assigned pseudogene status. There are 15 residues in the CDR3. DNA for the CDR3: TGTGCCAGCAGCAAATGGGGTCCAGGGAAAGAGACCCAGTACTTC. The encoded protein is CASSKWGPGKETQYF.

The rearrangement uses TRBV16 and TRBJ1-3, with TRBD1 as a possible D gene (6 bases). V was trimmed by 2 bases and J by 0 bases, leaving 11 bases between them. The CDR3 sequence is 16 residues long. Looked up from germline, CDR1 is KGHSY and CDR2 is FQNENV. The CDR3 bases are TGTGCCAGCAGCCAAGGGGACATAGTCTCTGGAAACACCATATATTTT. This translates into CASSQGDIVSGNTIYF.

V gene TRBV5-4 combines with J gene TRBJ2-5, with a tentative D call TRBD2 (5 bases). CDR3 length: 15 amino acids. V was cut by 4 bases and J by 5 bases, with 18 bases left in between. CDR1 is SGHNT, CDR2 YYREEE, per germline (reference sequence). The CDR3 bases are TGTGCCAGCAGCAATGCCGTCGAGGGCCGGGAGACCCAGTACTTC. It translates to CASSNAVEGRETQYF. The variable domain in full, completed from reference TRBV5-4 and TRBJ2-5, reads ETGVTQSPTHLIKTRGQQVTLRCSSQSGHNTVSWYQQALGQGPQFIFQYYREEENGRGNFPPRFSGLQFPNYSSELNVNALELDDSALYLCASSNAVEGRETQYFGPGTRLLVL.

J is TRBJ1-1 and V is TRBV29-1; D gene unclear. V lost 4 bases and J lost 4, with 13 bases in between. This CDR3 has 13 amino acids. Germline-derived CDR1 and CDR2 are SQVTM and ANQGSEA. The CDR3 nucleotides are TGCAGCGTTGCAGGAGGGCTGGGCACTGAAGCTTTCTTT. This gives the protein CSVAGGLGTEAFF.

This CDR3 is CASNRLPSTTYEQYF. In DNA, the CDR3 is TGTGCCAGCAACCGTCTACCCTCCACCACATACGAGCAGTACTTC. The rearrangement joins TRBV6-1 to TRBJ2-7; no reliable D call. Trimming cost V 7 bases and J 4 bases, with 20 bases left between them. This CDR3 is built from 15 residues. Germline loops: CDR1 MNHNS, CDR2 SASEGT.

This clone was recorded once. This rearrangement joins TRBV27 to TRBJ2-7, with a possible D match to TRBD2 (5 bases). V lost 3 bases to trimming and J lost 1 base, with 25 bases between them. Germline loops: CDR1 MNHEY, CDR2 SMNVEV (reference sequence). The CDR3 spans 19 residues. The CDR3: CASSFRGRAEDRGSYEQYF. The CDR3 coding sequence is TGTGCCAGCAGTTTCCGCGGTCGAGCTGAGGATCGCGGGTCCTACGAGCAGTACTTC.

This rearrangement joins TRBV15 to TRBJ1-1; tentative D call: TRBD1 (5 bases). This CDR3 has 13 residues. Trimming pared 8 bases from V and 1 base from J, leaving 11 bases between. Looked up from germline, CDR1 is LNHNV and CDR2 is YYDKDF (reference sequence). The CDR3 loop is CATQHDRNTEAFF. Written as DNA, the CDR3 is TGTGCCACCCAGCATGACAGGAACACTGAAGCTTTCTTT.